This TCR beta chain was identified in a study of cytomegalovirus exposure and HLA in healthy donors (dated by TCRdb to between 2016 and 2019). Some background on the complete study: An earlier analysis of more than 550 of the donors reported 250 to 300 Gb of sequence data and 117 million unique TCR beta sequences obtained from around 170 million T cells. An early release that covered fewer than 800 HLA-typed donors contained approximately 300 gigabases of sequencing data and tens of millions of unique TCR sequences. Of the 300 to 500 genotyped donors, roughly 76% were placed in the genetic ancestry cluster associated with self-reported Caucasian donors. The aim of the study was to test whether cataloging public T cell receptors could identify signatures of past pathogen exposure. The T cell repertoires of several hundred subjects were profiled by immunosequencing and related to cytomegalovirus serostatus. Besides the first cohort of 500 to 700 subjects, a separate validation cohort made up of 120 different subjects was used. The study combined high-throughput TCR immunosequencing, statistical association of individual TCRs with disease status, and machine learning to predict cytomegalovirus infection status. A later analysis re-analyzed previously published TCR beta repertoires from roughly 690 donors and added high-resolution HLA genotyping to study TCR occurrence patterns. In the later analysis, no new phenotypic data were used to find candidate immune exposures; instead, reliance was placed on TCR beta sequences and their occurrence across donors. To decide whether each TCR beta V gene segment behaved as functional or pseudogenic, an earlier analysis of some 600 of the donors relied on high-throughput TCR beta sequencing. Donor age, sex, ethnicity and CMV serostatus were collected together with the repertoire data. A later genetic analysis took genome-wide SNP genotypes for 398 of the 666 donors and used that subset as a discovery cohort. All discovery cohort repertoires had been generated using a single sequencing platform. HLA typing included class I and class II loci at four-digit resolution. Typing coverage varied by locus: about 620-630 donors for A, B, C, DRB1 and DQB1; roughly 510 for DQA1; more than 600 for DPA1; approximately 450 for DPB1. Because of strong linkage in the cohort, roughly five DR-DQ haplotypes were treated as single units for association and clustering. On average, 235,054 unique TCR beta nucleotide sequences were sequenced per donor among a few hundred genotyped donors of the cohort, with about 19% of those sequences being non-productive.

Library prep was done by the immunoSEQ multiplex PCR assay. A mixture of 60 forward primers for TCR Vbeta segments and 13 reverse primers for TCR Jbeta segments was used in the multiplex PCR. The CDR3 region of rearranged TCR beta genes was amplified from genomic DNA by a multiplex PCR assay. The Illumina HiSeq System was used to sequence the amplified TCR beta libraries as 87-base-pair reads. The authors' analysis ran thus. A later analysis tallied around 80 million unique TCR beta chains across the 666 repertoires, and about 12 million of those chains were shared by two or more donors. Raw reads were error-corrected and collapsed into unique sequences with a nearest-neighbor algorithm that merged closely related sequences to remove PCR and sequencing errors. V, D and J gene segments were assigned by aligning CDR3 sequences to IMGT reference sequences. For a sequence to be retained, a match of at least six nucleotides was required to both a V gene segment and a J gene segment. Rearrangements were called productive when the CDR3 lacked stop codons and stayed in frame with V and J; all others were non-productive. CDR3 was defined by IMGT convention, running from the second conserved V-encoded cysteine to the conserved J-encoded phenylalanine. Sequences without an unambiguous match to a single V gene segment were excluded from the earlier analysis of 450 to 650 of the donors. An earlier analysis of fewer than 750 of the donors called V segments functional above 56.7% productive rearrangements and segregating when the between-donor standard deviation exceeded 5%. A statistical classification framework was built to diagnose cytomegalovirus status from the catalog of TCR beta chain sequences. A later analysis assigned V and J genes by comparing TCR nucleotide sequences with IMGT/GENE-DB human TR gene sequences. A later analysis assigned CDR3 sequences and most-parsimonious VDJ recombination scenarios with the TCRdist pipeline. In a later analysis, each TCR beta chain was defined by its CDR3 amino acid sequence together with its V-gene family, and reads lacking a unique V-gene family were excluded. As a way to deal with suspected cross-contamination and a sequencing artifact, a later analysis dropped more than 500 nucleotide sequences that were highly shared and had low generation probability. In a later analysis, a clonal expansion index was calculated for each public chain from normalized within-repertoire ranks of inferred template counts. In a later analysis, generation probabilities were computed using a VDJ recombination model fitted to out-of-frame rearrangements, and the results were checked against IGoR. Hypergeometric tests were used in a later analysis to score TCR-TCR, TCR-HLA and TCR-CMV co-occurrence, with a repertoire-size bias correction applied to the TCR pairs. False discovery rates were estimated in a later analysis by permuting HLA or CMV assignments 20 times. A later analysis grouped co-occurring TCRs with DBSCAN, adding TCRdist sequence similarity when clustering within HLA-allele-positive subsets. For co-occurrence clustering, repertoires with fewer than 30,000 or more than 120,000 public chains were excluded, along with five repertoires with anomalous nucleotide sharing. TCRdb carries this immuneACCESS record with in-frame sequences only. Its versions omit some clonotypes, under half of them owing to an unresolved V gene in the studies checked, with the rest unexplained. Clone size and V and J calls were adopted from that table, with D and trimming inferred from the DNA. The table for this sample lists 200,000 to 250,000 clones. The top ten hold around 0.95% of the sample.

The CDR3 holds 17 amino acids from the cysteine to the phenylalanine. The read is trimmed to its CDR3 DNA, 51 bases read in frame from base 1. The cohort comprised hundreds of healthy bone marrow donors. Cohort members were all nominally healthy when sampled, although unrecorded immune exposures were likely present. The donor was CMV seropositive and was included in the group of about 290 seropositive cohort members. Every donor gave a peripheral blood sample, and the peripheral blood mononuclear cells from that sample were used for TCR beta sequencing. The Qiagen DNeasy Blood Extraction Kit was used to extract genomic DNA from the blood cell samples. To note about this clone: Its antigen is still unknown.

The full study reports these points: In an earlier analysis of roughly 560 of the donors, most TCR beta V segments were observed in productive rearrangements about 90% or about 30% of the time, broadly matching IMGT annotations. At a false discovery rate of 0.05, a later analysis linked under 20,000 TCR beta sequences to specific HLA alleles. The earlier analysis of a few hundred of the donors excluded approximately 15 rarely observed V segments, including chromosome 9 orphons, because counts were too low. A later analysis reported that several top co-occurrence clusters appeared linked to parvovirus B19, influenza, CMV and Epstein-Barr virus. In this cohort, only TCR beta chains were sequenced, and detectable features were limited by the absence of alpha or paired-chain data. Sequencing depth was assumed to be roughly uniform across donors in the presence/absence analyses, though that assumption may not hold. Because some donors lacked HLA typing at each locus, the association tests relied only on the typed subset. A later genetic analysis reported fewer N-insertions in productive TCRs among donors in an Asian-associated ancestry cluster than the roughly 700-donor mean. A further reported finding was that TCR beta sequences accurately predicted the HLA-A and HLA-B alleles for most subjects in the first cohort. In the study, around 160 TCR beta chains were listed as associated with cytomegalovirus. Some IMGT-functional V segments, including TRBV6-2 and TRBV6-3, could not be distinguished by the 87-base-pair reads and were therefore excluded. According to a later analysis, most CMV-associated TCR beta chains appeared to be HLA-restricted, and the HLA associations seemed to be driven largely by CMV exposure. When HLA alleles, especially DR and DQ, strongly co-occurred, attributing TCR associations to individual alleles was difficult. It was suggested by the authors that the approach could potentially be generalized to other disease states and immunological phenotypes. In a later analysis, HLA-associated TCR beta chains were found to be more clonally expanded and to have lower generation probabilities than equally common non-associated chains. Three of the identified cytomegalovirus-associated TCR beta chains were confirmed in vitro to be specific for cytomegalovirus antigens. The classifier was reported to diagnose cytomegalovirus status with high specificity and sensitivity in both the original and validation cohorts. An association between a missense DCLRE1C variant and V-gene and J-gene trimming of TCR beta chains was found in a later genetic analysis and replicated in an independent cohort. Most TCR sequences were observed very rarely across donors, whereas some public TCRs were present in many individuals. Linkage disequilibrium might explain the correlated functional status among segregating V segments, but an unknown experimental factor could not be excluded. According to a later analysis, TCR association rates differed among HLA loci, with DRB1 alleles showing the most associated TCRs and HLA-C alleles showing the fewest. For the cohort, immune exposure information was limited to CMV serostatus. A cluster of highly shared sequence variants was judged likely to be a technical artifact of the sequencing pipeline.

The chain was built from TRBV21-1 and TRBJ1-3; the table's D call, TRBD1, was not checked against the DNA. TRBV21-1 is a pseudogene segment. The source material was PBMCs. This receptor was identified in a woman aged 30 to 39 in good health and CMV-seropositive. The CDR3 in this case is CASSKVGQEGSGNTIYF. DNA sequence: TGTGCCAGCAGCAAAGTGGGACAGGAGGGGTCGGGAAACACCATATATTTT.